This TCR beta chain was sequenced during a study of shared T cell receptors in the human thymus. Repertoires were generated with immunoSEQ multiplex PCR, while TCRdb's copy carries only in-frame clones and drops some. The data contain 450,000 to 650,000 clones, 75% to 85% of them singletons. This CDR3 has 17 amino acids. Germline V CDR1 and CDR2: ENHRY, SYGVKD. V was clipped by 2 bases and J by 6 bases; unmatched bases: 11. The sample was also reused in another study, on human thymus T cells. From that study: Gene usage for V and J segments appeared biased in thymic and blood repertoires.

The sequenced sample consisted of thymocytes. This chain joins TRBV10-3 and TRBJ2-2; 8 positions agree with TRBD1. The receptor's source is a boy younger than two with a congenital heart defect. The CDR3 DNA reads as TGTGCCATCAGTGAGATCCCCGGACAGGGTCGGTCCGGGGAGCTGTTTTTT. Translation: CAISEIPGQGRSGELFF.